Included here is one T cell receptor (beta chain) sequence, with context. This may be a read error: a much more frequent sequence differs by one nucleotide. The entry originates in a study of T-cell reconstitution after alpha-beta-depleted transplantation in children. Unique molecular identifiers were used to barcode this TCRbeta library. TCRdb reprocessed the PCR reads via MiXCR and lists one record per CDR3 protein. The sample includes about 90,000 distinct CDR3 sequences, 7% to 9% of them seen just once. Material: PBMCs from the stem cell graft donor, obtained from the stem cell graft. This clonotype was sampled from a human donor who donated a stem cell graft to a child with congenital amegakaryocytic thrombocytopenia.

The CDR3: CASSSVGTEAFF. In DNA, the CDR3 is TGTGCCAGCAGTTCGGTGGGCACTGAAGCTTTCTTT. This rearrangement joins TRBV3-1 to TRBJ1-1; D uncertain. V lost 6 bases and J lost 4, with 9 bases in between. Germline V CDR1 and CDR2: LGHDT, YNNKEL (reference sequence). The CDR3 extends over 12 amino acids.